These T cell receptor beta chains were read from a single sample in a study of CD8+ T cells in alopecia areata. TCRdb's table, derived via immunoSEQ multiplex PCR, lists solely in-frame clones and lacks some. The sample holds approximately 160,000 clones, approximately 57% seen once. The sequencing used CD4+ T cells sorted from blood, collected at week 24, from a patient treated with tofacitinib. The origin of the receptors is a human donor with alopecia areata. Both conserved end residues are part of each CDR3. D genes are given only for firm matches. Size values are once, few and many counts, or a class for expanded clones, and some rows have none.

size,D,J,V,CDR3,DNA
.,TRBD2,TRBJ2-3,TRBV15,CATSSRLAVDTQYF,TGTGCCACCAGCAGCAGACTAGCGGTAGATACGCAGTATTTT
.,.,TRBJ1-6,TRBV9,CASSLNALLNSPLHF,TGTGCCAGCAGCTTGAACGCCCTCCTGAATTCACCCCTCCACTTT
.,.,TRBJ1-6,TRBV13,CASSSGGRENSPLHF,TGTGCCAGCAGCTCGGGTGGCAGGGAGAATTCACCCCTCCACTTT
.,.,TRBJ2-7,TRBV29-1,CSVDAGTYEQYF,TGCAGCGTTGATGCGGGTACCTACGAGCAGTACTTC
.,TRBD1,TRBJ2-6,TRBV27,CASTQGAGANVLTF,TGTGCCAGCACCCAGGGGGCTGGGGCCAACGTCCTGACTTTC
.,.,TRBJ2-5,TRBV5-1,CASRIGQNRAFQETQYF,TGCGCCAGCAGGATCGGGCAGAACCGGGCCTTCCAAGAGACCCAGTACTTC
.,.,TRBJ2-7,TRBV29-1,CSARTGGGSYEQYF,TGCAGCGCAAGGACAGGAGGGGGATCCTACGAGCAGTACTTC
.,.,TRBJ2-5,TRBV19,CASSSDRSGSQYF,TGTGCCAGTAGTTCTGACAGGTCCGGGTCCCAGTACTTC
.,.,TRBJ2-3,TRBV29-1,CSVEVRGTDTQYF,TGCAGCGTTGAAGTGCGGGGCACAGATACGCAGTATTTT
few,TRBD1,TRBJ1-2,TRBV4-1,CASSQNRDRAYGYTF,TGCGCCAGCAGCCAGAACCGGGACAGGGCCTATGGCTACACCTTC
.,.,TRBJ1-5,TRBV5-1,CASSLDRSPPQHF,TGCGCCAGCAGCTTGGACCGTTCCCCGCCCCAGCATTTT
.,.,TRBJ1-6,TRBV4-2,CASSQDEGLDSPLHF,TGTGCCAGCAGCCAAGATGAGGGTCTCGATTCACCCCTCCACTTT
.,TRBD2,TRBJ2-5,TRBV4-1,CASSKLPTSSTFRETQYF,TGCGCCAGCAGCAAATTGCCGACTAGCTCTACTTTTCGAGAGACCCAGTACTTC
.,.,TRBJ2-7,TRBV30,CAWRLVGTYEQYF,TGTGCCTGGCGACTAGTAGGTACCTACGAGCAGTACTTC
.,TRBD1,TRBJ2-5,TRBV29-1,CSVVPGGETQYF,TGCAGCGTTGTGCCAGGGGGAGAGACCCAGTACTTC
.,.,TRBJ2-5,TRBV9,CASSLGPQETQYF,TGTGCCAGCAGCTTAGGCCCTCAAGAGACCCAGTACTTC
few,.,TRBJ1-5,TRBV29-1,CSVATAFDQPQHF,TGCAGCGTTGCCACAGCCTTCGATCAGCCCCAGCATTTT
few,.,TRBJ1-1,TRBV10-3,CAISTGTLNTEAFF,TGTGCCATCAGTACCGGGACCTTGAACACTGAAGCTTTCTTT
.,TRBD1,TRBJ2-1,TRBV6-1,CASSGTGPSSYNEQFF,TGTGCCAGCAGTGGGACAGGACCCAGCTCCTACAATGAGCAGTTCTTC
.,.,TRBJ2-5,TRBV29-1,CSVEKGKETQYF,TGCAGCGTAGAAAAGGGGAAAGAGACCCAGTACTTC
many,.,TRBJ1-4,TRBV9,CASSVGTVNEKLFF,TGTGCCAGCAGCGTAGGGACAGTCAATGAAAAACTGTTTTTT
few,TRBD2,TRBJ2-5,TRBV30,CAWSAGLAGETQYF,TGTGCCTGGAGTGCAGGACTAGCCGGAGAGACCCAGTACTTC
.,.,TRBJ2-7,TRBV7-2,CASSLRAYEQYF,TGTGCCAGCAGCTTAAGGGCTTACGAGCAGTACTTC
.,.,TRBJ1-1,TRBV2,CASSRNTEAFF,TGTGCCAGCAGCAGGAACACTGAAGCTTTCTTT
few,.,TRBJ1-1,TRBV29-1,CSVEEFDTEAFF,TGCAGCGTTGAAGAGTTTGACACTGAAGCTTTCTTT
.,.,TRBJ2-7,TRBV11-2,CASSLLAARSYEQYF,TGTGCCAGCAGCTTATTAGCGGCAAGGTCCTACGAGCAGTACTTC
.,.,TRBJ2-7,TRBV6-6,CASSVGGPSYEQYF,TGTGCCAGCAGCGTCGGTGGTCCCTCCTACGAGCAGTACTTC
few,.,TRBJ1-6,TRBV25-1,CASTRSGDSPLHF,TGTGCCAGCACAAGGTCTGGAGATTCACCCCTCCACTTT
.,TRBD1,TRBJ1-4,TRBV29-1,CSVADRADEKLFF,TGCAGCGTAGCTGACAGGGCCGATGAAAAACTGTTTTTT
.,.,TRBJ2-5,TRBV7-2,CASSFKGSGTQYF,TGTGCCAGCAGCTTCAAGGGCAGCGGGACCCAGTACTTC
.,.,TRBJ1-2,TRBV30,CAWSVGQWGYTF,TGTGCCTGGAGTGTTGGCCAGTGGGGCTACACCTTC
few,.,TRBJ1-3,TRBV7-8,CASSLIGPILGGNTIYF,TGTGCCAGCAGCTTAATTGGGCCTATCCTAGGAGGAAACACCATATATTTT
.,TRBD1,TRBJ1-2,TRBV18,CASSQGADGYTF,TGTGCCAGCTCACAGGGGGCTGATGGCTACACCTTC
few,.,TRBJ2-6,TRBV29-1,CSVDSGANVLTF,TGCAGCGTTGACTCTGGGGCCAACGTCCTGACTTTC
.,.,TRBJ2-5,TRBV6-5,CASSYRQEETQYF,TGTGCCAGCAGTTATCGTCAGGAAGAGACCCAGTACTTC
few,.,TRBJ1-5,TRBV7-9,CASSSDLNQPQHF,TGTGCCAGCAGCTCCGACCTGAATCAGCCCCAGCATTTT
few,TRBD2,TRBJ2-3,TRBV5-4,CASSSRGGADSTDTQYF,TGTGCCAGCAGCTCCCGCGGGGGGGCCGATAGCACAGATACGCAGTATTTT
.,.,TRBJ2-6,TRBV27,CASQGVPGANVLTF,TGTGCCTCTCAGGGAGTGCCTGGGGCCAACGTCCTGACTTTC
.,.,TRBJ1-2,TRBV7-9,CASSVIQGGANYGYTF,TGTGCCAGCAGCGTAATTCAAGGGGGAGCTAACTATGGCTACACCTTC
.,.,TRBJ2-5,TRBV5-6,CASSPWGIETQYF,TGTGCCAGCAGCCCATGGGGGATAGAGACCCAGTACTTC
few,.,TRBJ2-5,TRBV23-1,CASSQALRMQETQYF,TGCGCCAGCAGTCAAGCGTTGCGGATGCAAGAGACCCAGTACTTC
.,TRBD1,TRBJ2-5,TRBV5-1,CASSLRTGEETQYF,TGCGCCAGCAGCTTGAGGACAGGGGAGGAGACCCAGTACTTC
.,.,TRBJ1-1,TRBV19,CASTSNPRGYGNTEAFF,TGTGCCAGTACCTCCAACCCCCGGGGTTACGGGAACACTGAAGCTTTCTTT
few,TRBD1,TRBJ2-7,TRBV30,CACKGQGPNEQYF,TGTGCCTGCAAGGGACAGGGCCCCAACGAGCAGTACTTC
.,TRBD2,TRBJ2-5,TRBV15,CATSRVFAGEETQYF,TGTGCCACCAGCAGAGTTTTCGCGGGGGAAGAGACCCAGTACTTC
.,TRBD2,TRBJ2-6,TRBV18,CASSTFPLGGGTSRGANVLTF,TGTGCCAGCTCAACATTTCCGTTGGGCGGGGGGACATCTCGAGGGGCCAACGTCCTGACTTTC
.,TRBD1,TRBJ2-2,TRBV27,CASSSPGGRRNTGELFF,TGTGCCAGCAGTTCCCCAGGGGGTAGGCGAAACACCGGGGAGCTGTTTTTT
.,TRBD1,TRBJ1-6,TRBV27,CASRGQGGISPLHF,TGTGCCAGCAGAGGACAGGGAGGAATTTCACCCCTCCACTTT